This T cell receptor (beta chain) was identified in a study of shared clonotypes between healthy human individuals. Only CD45RO-negative cells positively selected for CCR7 counted as naive CD8 cells, so terminally differentiated effector memory CD45RA+ cells were excluded. Adult Caucasians living in Nashville, Tennessee made up all of the donors. Trimming left V 6 bases short and J 5 bases short, with 20 bases between. The germline CDR1 and CDR2 sequences are SEHNR and FQNEAQ (reference sequence). CDR3 size: 15 residues. Assay: immunoSEQ multiplex PCR; the TCRdb copy retains only in-frame clones and omits some. The profile shows about 2,200,000 clones, about 92% of them singletons. Study-level results: Rarefaction showed sorted-subset sequencing was incomplete despite large depth.

On this clone: What it recognizes is unknown.

The chain combines TRBV7-9 with TRBJ2-7; maybe TRBD1 (5 bases). The sequence was collected from a man younger than 35 in good health. Some clones in this sample may be carry-over from other donors' samples. The sample taken for sequencing was naive CD8+ T cells from PBMCs. CDR3 residues: CASSPVVGRAHEQYF. CDR3 coding DNA: TGTGCCAGCAGTCCAGTCGTCGGCAGGGCCCACGAGCAGTACTTC.